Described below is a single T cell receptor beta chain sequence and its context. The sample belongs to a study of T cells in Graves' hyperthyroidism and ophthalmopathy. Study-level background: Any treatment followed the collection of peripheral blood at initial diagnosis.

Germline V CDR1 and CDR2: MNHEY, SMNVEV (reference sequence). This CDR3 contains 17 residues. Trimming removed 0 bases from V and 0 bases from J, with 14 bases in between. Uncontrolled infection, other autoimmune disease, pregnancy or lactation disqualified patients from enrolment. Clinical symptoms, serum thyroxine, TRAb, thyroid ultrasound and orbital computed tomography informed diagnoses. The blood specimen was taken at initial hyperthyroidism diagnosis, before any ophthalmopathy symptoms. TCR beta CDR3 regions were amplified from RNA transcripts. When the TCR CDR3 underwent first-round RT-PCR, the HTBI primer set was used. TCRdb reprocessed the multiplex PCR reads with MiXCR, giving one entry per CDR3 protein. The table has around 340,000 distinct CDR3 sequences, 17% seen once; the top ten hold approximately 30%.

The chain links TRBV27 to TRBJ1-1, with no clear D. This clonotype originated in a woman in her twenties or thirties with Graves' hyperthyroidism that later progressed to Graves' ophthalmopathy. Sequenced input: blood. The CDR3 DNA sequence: TGTGCCAGCAGTTTATCCCCAGTATTGAAAGTGAACACTGAAGCTTTCTTT. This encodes CASSLSPVLKVNTEAFF.